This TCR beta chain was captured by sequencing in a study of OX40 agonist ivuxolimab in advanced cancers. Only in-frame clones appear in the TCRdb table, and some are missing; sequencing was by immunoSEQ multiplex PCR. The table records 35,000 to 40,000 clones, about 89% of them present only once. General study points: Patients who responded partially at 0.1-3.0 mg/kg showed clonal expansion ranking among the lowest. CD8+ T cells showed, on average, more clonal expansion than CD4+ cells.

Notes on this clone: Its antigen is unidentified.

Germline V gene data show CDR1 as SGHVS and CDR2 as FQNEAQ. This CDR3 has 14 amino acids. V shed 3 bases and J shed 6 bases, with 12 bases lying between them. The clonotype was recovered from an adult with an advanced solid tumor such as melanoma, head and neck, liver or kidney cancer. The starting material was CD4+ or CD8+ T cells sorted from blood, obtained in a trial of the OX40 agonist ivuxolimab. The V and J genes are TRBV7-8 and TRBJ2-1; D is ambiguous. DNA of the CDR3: TGTGCCAGCAGCTTCGAACCGGACGGCAATGAGCAGTTCTTC. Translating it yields CASSFEPDGNEQFF. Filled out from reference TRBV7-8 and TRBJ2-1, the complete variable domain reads GAGVSQSPRYKVAKRGQDVALRCDPISGHVSLFWYQQALGQGPEFLTYFQNEAQLDKSGLPSDRFFAERPEGSVSTLKIQRTQQEDSAVYLCASSFEPDGNEQFFGPGTRLTVL.